The rows below give T cell receptor beta chains drawn from one sample of a study of shared clonotypes between healthy human individuals. Sequencing was performed with immunoSEQ multiplex PCR; in TCRdb, only in-frame clones are kept and a portion is missing. The sample includes more than 550,000 clones, about 91% of them seen just once. Sequenced input: naive CD8+ T cells sorted from blood. The receptors were sampled from a man aged 25-45 years in good health. The CDR3 runs from the conserved cysteine through the conserved F or W. Each record gives: clone size, D gene, V gene, J gene, CDR3 DNA, CDR3 protein. A D gene is named only where the DNA matches it firmly. A row's size may be missing; if present it is once, few, many or a size class.

>.|.|TRBV7-9|TRBJ2-5
TGTGCCAGCAGCGCGGGGAGTACCCAGTACTTC
CASSAGSTQYF
>.|.|TRBV7-9|TRBJ1-4
TGTGCCAGCAGCAGGCTCCAGGGCGTGACGGAAAAACTGTTTTTT
CASSRLQGVTEKLFF
>.|TRBD1|TRBV7-6|TRBJ2-1
TGTGCCAGCAGCTTAGCATACCGGGACAGGATCTACAATGAGCAGTTCTTC
CASSLAYRDRIYNEQFF
>.|.|TRBV5-1|TRBJ2-4
TGCGCCAGCAGCTTGAGCACCCCCGGAGCCGCCAAAAACATTCAGTACTTC
CASSLSTPGAAKNIQYF
>.|.|TRBV28|TRBJ1-5
TGTGCCAGCAGTGATCAGGGTAGCAATCAGCCCCAGCATTTT
CASSDQGSNQPQHF
>.|TRBD2|TRBV11-2|TRBJ2-1
TGTGCCAGCAGCTCACCTCTAGCGGGAGCCTACAATGAGCAGTTCTTC
CASSSPLAGAYNEQFF
>.|.|TRBV7-2|TRBJ2-7
TGTGCCAGCAGCTTAGCGTACGGGAGCTACGAGCAGTACTTC
CASSLAYGSYEQYF
>.|TRBD1|TRBV29-1|TRBJ1-5
TGCAGCGTTGGGACAGGGGATAGCAATCAGCCCCAGCATTTT
CSVGTGDSNQPQHF
>.|.|TRBV30|TRBJ2-7
TGTGCCTGGAGTGTAAGCGGAACCTACGAGCAGTACTTC
CAWSVSGTYEQYF
>.|.|TRBV27|TRBJ2-7
TGTGCCAGCAGTTTATTGGGGCAATACGAGCAGTACTTC
CASSLLGQYEQYF
>.|.|TRBV5-4|TRBJ1-1
TGTGCCAGCAGCGTTCCCGGGACGGCGAACACTGAAGCTTTCTTT
CASSVPGTANTEAFF
>.|TRBD1|TRBV27|TRBJ1-5
TGTGCCAGCAGTTTGACAGGGCGACGGCCCCAGCATTTT
CASSLTGRRPQHF
>.|.|TRBV13|TRBJ1-1
TGTGCCAGCAGCTCCCGGGGGCTTAACACTGAAGCTTTCTTT
CASSSRGLNTEAFF
>.|TRBD2|TRBV7-8|TRBJ2-1
TGTGCCAGCAGCTTAGCTCCTAGCGGAAAGAGCTCCTACAATGAGCAGTTCTTC
CASSLAPSGKSSYNEQFF
>.|.|TRBV27|TRBJ2-7
TGTGCCAGCAGCAGGTCCGGGAGCGAGCAGTACTTC
CASSRSGSEQYF
>.|TRBD1|TRBV5-1|TRBJ2-6
TGCGCCAGCAGCTTAAATACAGGGGGCGCCAACGTCCTGACTTTC
CASSLNTGGANVLTF
>.|.|TRBV13|TRBJ2-5
TGTGCCAGCAGGCTACAGGGAGAGACCCAGTACTTC
CASRLQGETQYF
>.|.|TRBV7-6|TRBJ2-3
TGTGCCAGCAGCTCTCGGCGGGGATTCACAGATACGCAGTATTTT
CASSSRRGFTDTQYF
>.|.|TRBV19|TRBJ2-2
TGTGCCAGTAGTATACAGGGGCTCACCGGGGAGCTGTTTTTT
CASSIQGLTGELFF
>.|.|TRBV7-3|TRBJ2-2
TGTGCCAGCAGCTTCTACACCGGGGAGCTGTTTTTT
CASSFYTGELFF
>few|.|TRBV15|TRBJ2-4
TGTGCCACCAGCCACAGAGGGGGGGGCCAAAACATTCAGTACTTC
CATSHRGGGQNIQYF
>once|.|TRBV27|TRBJ2-3
TGTGCCAGCAGTTACGGGGGCACAGATACGCAGTATTTT
CASSYGGTDTQYF
>.|.|TRBV2|TRBJ2-7
TGTGCCAGCCGGGATTACGAGCAGTACTTC
CASRDYEQYF
>.|TRBD2|TRBV13|TRBJ2-7
TGTGCCAGCACCCCCGCTGGGACTAGCGGGAGGAGGGAGCAGTACTTC
CASTPAGTSGRREQYF
>.|TRBD1|TRBV7-2|TRBJ2-1
TGTGCCAGCAGCTCTGACAGGGCCCCCTACAATGAGCAGTTCTTC
CASSSDRAPYNEQFF
>few|.|TRBV27|TRBJ1-2
TGTGCCAGCAGTGGGTCGGCTGGCTACACCTTC
CASSGSAGYTF
>.|.|TRBV7-9|TRBJ2-3
TGTGCCAGCAGCGACGGGACCCCGAATACGCAGTATTTT
CASSDGTPNTQYF
>.|.|TRBV7-6|TRBJ2-1
TGTGCCAGCAGCTTCGACAATGAGCAGTTCTTC
CASSFDNEQFF
>.|TRBD2|TRBV5-1|TRBJ2-3
TGCGCCAGCAGCTTGAGGGCGGGAGGGACAGATACGCAGTATTTT
CASSLRAGGTDTQYF
>.|.|TRBV7-9|TRBJ2-5
TGTGCCAGCAGCTTCGGAGAGACCCAGTACTTC
CASSFGETQYF
>.|.|TRBV27|TRBJ2-1
TGTGCCAGTTTCAGTGGAGCAGGGGTAGGCAATGAGCAGTTCTTC
CASFSGAGVGNEQFF
>.|.|TRBV11-2|TRBJ2-1
TGTGCCAGCAGCTTAATCGACGAGCAGTTCTTC
CASSLIDEQFF
>.|.|TRBV5-6|TRBJ1-4
TGTGCCAGCAGCTCGATTCCGGGAAGCTATGAAAAACTGTTTTTT
CASSSIPGSYEKLFF
>once|.|TRBV1|TRBJ1-1
TGCACCAGCAGCCATATCCCTTCAATCAGGGCGAGGCAACCTGAAGCTTTCTTT
CTSSHIPSIRARQPEAFF
>.|TRBD2|TRBV2|TRBJ2-1
TGTGCCAGCAGGACCGGGACTAGCGGACGCAATGAGCAGTTCTTC
CASRTGTSGRNEQFF
>.|TRBD2|TRBV29-1|TRBJ2-1
TGCAGCGTTCCTAGCGGGAGCTCCTACAATGAGCAGTTCTTC
CSVPSGSSYNEQFF
>.|.|TRBV7-9|TRBJ2-5
TGTGCCAGCAGCTTAGCGCAGGGCAAGGAGACCCAGTACTTC
CASSLAQGKETQYF
>.|.|TRBV9|TRBJ1-2
TGTGCCAGCGAGCCTCAACCAGGGTCGGGCTACACCTTC
CASEPQPGSGYTF
>once|.|TRBV27|TRBJ2-3
TGTGCCTCGAGGGTTGGACGGGGCACAGATACGCAGTATTTT
CASRVGRGTDTQYF
>.|.|TRBV7-6|TRBJ2-3
TGTGCCAGCAGCTCCCTCGGTAGCGTAGCAGATACGCAGTATTTT
CASSSLGSVADTQYF
>.|.|TRBV7-3|TRBJ2-7
TGTGCCAGCAGCTCCGGGGCAGGGGTGTCCTACGAGCAGTACTTC
CASSSGAGVSYEQYF
>.|.|TRBV27|TRBJ2-7
TGTGCCAGCAGTTCGATGCGCGAGCAGTACTTC
CASSSMREQYF
>.|.|TRBV6-5|TRBJ2-1
TGTGCCAGCAGCCACCGGGACGTCCTCAATGAGCAGTTCTTC
CASSHRDVLNEQFF
>.|TRBD1|TRBV7-9|TRBJ1-1
TGTGCCAGCAGCTTAAGGGACAGGGGCGTTCGGAACACTGAAGCTTTCTTT
CASSLRDRGVRNTEAFF
>.|TRBD2|TRBV4-1|TRBJ2-7
TGCGCCAGCAGCCCCCTCGAGGCTAGCGGGAGCTACGAGCAGTACTTC
CASSPLEASGSYEQYF
>.|.|TRBV10-1|TRBJ2-7
TGCGCCAGCAGTGACGGGGGGCGGCCCTACGAGCAGTACTTC
CASSDGGRPYEQYF
>.|TRBD1|TRBV10-2|TRBJ2-7
TGCGCCACCAGCGATCTGGACAGGGCCCATTCGGACGAGCAGTACTTC
CATSDLDRAHSDEQYF
>.|TRBD2|TRBV6-1|TRBJ2-1
TGTGCCAGCAGCGGACTAGTCATCCCGGGTGAGCAGTTCTTC
CASSGLVIPGEQFF
>once|TRBD2|TRBV7-6|TRBJ2-7
TGTGCCAGCAGCCCCAGAGGGCGGGAGGGTTCCTACGAGCAGTACTTC
CASSPRGREGSYEQYF